The clone carrying this TCR beta chain has only one observation. Generated by immunoSEQ multiplex PCR, the TCRdb table keeps only in-frame clones and is missing some. This sample has some 79,000 clones, with roughly 90% found just once. These data are taken from a study of control samples from healthy donors and cancer patients. The sequenced sample consisted of blood. This receptor was taken from a middle-aged man in good health.

The CDR3 DNA reads as TGTGCCAGCAGCTTGGCCGAGCGGGGAGAGCAGTTCTTC. Protein: CASSLAERGEQFF. V usage is TRBV5-4 and J usage is TRBJ2-1; 7 bases are shared with TRBD2. The V and J ends lost 0 bases and 10 bases, in that order; junction bases with no gene match: 4. The CDR3 sequence is 13 residues long. The germline CDR1 and CDR2 sequences are SGHNT and YYREEE (reference sequence).